Below are 19 T cell receptor beta chains sequenced from a single sample in a study of T-cell reconstitution after alpha-beta-depleted transplantation in children. Broader study findings: A year had passed since transplant, and T-cell counts and diversity by then came mostly from newly produced T cells.

Preparation of the TCRbeta library was carried out with unique molecular identifiers. Using its own MiXCR run on the PCR reads, TCRdb lists one record per CDR3 protein. The profile shows around 300,000 distinct CDR3 sequences, roughly 8.2% of them singletons. The antigens of these receptors remain unknown. Sequences were derived from peripheral blood, sampled 360 days after TCRalphabeta/CD19-depleted stem cell transplant. The receptors here all came from a female patient aged 2-15 years who had a stem cell transplant for Fanconi anemia, so the T cells may come from the graft donor.

At least ten counts were recorded for this clonotype. This rearrangement joins TRBV7-2 to TRBJ2-3, with 7 bases that match TRBD2. The J segment lost 8 bases and the V segment lost 5 bases, leaving 4 bases of the junction unmatched. The V gene's germline CDR1 is SGHTA and CDR2 FQGNSA. The CDR3 is made up of 12 amino acids. CDR3 in amino acids: CASSGGGVTQYF. CDR3 nucleotide sequence: TGTGCCAGCAGCGGTGGGGGGGTTACGCAGTATTTT.

This clonotype was seen at least ten times. The V call is TRBV5-1, the J call TRBJ2-3, with 11 nucleotides matching TRBD2. Germline V gene data show CDR1 as SGHRS and CDR2 as YFSETQ. The CDR3 is 15 amino acids. J was trimmed by 2 bases and V by 4 bases; bases with no gene match: 3. This chain's CDR3 is CASSRLAGITDTQYF. CDR3 sequence (DNA): TGCGCCAGCAGCAGACTAGCGGGGATCACAGATACGCAGTATTTT.

This clonotype was seen ten or more times. The CDR3 nucleotides read TGTGCCAGCATGAGTGTTGGCACTGAAGCTTTCTTT. Translating gives CASMSVGTEAFF. This chain links TRBV27 with TRBJ1-1; the D is unclear. The CDR3 covers 12 residues. Germline V gene sequence: CDR1 MNHEY, CDR2 SMNVEV (reference sequence). Deletions cut 7 bases from V and 4 bases from J, with 10 bases between.

The chain joins TRBV7-3 to TRBJ1-1; TRBD1 is a possible D gene (5 bases). The CDR3 is made up of 17 amino acids. V was clipped by 4 bases and J by 5 bases, with 23 bases between them. Germline assignment: CDR1 SGHTA and CDR2 FQGTGA. DNA for the CDR3: TGTGCCAGCAGCTCCCGGGGCCCACCTAGGGTTGATACTGAAGCTTTCTTT. This translates into CASSSRGPPRVDTEAFF.

The chain couples TRBV6-1 to TRBJ2-7; tentatively, D is TRBD2 (5 bases). Germline CDR1 is MNHNS and CDR2 is SASEGT. Trimming left V 0 bases short and J 1 base short, with 13 bases between. The CDR3 runs to 16 residues. The CDR3 loop is CASSEAGPSGSYEQYF. The CDR3 bases are TGTGCCAGCAGTGAAGCAGGCCCGAGCGGATCCTACGAGCAGTACTTC.

In regard to this clonotype: This may come from a read error, since a much larger clone is one base off. Since no conserved phenylalanine or tryptophan closes the CDR3, a read error is the likely cause. The chain links TRBV20-1 to TRBJ1-2; TRBD1 aligns across 9 bases. The CDR3 loop spans 15 amino acids. Germline V gene data show CDR1 as DFQATT and CDR2 as SNEGSKA (reference sequence). The junction had 15 bases not matched to a gene; V was cut back by 5 bases and J by 8 bases. CDR3 region: CSAEAPGQGSWGYTY. The CDR3 DNA reads as TGCAGTGCTGAAGCCCCGGGACAGGGCTCCTGGGGCTACACCTAC.

This clonotype was counted many times. The rearrangement joins TRBV5-1 to TRBJ2-3, with D maybe TRBD2 (5 bases). CDR1 SGHRS and CDR2 YFSETQ come from the germline V gene. This CDR3 has 15 amino acids. V was cut by 2 bases and J by 3 bases, with 13 bases left in between. The CDR3 protein is CASSLLDVRTDTQYF. In DNA, the CDR3 is TGCGCCAGCAGCTTACTAGATGTGAGGACAGATACGCAGTATTTT.

Many counts were recorded for this clonotype. The CDR3 loop is CASETSGYNEQFF. The CDR3 region has the DNA TGTGCCAGTGAGACTAGCGGCTACAATGAGCAGTTCTTC. V and J are TRBV12-3 or TRBV12-4 and TRBJ2-1; TRBD2 aligns across 9 bases. The CDR3 spans 13 residues. V trimming: 9 bases; J trimming: 3 bases; junction bases outside the gene matches: 3.

Many counts were recorded for this clonotype. This sequence joins TRBV12-3 or TRBV12-4 and TRBJ2-2; D is ambiguous. V gave up 3 bases and J gave up 3 bases, with 11 bases separating them. The CDR3 length is 15 residues. The CDR3 sequence is CASSLGNTYTGELFF. The CDR3 DNA reads as TGTGCCAGCAGTTTGGGGAACACATACACCGGGGAGCTGTTTTTT.

The chain uses TRBV28 and TRBJ2-5; 10 bases are a match to TRBD2. The junction had 9 bases not matched to a gene; V was cut back by 10 bases and J by 1 base. The CDR3 spans 15 residues. Germline lookup yields CDR1 MDHEN and CDR2 SYDVKM. CDR3 coding DNA: TGTGCCACCATCGTAGCGGGGGGCATCCAAGAGACCCAGTACTTC. Protein product: CATIVAGGIQETQYF.

This chain connects TRBV18 to TRBJ1-1; unclear D gene. Germline assignment: CDR1 KGHSH and CDR2 LQKENI. The V end was cut by 3 bases, the J end by 5 bases, with 10 bases between. The CDR3 spans 13 residues. This CDR3 is CASSPVPRTEAFF. The CDR3, as DNA: TGTGCCAGCTCACCGGTTCCAAGAACTGAAGCTTTCTTT. Using reference TRBV18 and TRBJ1-1 for the parts outside the CDR3, the full variable domain is NAGVMQNPRHLVRRRGQEARLRCSPMKGHSHVYWYRQLPEEGLKFMVYLQKENIIDESGMPKERFSAEFPKEGPSILRIQQVVRGDSAAYFCASSPVPRTEAFFGQGTRLTVV.

This clonotype turned up a few times. V usage is TRBV7-2 and J usage is TRBJ2-7, with D possibly TRBD2 on 6 matching bases. V shed 5 bases and J shed 0 bases, with 14 bases lying between them. This CDR3 has 15 residues. CDR1 is SGHTA, CDR2 FQGNSA, per germline. The CDR3 DNA follows: TGTGCCAGCAGCCCCTGGGGGGAAAGCTCCTACGAGCAGTACTTC. It encodes CASSPWGESSYEQYF.

This clonotype was observed at least ten times. The V and J genes are TRBV15 and TRBJ1-1; D uncertain. The CDR3 has 14 amino acids. CDR1 is LNHNV, CDR2 YYDKDF, per germline (reference sequence). Trimming left V 0 bases short and J 0 bases short, with 5 bases between. This CDR3 reads CATSRDTVNTEAFF. CDR3 in DNA: TGTGCCACCAGCAGAGATACTGTGAACACTGAAGCTTTCTTT.

This clonotype was seen repeatedly, ten times or more. The J gene is TRBJ2-3, the V gene TRBV7-8; tentatively, D is TRBD1 (6 bases). Trimming left V 3 bases short and J 5 bases short, with 15 bases between. Per germline, CDR1 SGHVS and CDR2 FQNEAQ. The CDR3 loop spans 15 amino acids. The CDR3 sequence is CASSFWAGEGDTQYF. DNA for the CDR3: TGTGCCAGCAGCTTTTGGGCAGGGGAAGGAGATACGCAGTATTTT.

This clonotype was recorded at least ten times. This chain uses TRBV6-5 with TRBJ2-2; TRBD1 matches at 7 bases. V gave up 7 bases and J gave up 0 bases; unmatched junction bases: 2. The CDR3 runs 14 residues. Germline CDR1 reads MNHEY; CDR2 reads SVGAGI. CDR3 amino acids: CASTGTANTGELFF. In nucleotides, the CDR3 is TGTGCCAGCACCGGGACAGCGAACACCGGGGAGCTGTTTTTT.

This clonotype was seen many times. The chain combines TRBV6-5 with TRBJ1-5; a possible D gene is TRBD1 (6 bases). CDR1 is MNHEY, CDR2 SVGAGI, per germline. The CDR3 length is 15 residues. V was pared by 2 bases and J by 6 bases, with 14 bases between. In DNA, the CDR3 is TGTGCCAGCAGTTACGAGCCAGGGGTAGGTCAGCCCCAGCATTTT. Protein: CASSYEPGVGQPQHF.

In this sample, this clonotype turned up many times. The genes are TRBV29-1 and TRBJ1-2; possibly TRBD1 for D (5 bases). Germline CDR1 reads SQVTM; CDR2 reads ANQGSEA. The V gene lost 4 bases and the J gene lost 6 bases, with 12 bases spanning the gap. The CDR3 length is 12 residues. This CDR3 reads CSVGGGTHGYTF. DNA for the CDR3: TGCAGCGTTGGAGGAGGGACTCATGGCTACACCTTC.

This clonotype appeared many times. The chain employs TRBV5-1 and TRBJ1-1; D gene ambiguous. The CDR3 has 16 residues. Per germline, CDR1 SGHRS and CDR2 YFSETQ. V was clipped by 3 bases and J by 0 bases, with 15 bases between them. CDR3: CASSSSATAMNTEAFF. As DNA, the CDR3 is TGCGCCAGCAGCTCCTCCGCGACCGCCATGAACACTGAAGCTTTCTTT.

This clonotype was observed a few times. The CDR3 loop is CATSRALAGAEQYF. As DNA, the CDR3 is TGTGCCACCAGCAGAGCCCTAGCGGGAGCGGAGCAGTACTTC. The J gene is TRBJ2-7, the V gene TRBV15; 10 bases are shared with TRBD2. The CDR3 runs to 14 residues. V shed 1 base, J shed 7 bases, and the junction held 4 bases outside the gene matches. Looked up from germline, CDR1 is LNHNV and CDR2 is YYDKDF (reference sequence).